This T cell receptor beta chain was found in a study of chemoradiotherapy in HPV16-positive cancers. Study-wide context: Candidate HPV-specific clones and shared TCR motifs came from a couple of HPV16-positive patients.

The table came from immunoSEQ multiplex PCR; TCRdb's copy has only in-frame clones and leaves some out. In the table there are 7,500 or so clones, 71% of which are singletons. Study outcomes and limitations: Candidate HPV-specific clones and E7-related TCR motifs grew in tumor during treatment. In HPV16-positive patients, HPV-responsive T-cell expansion tracked better recurrence-free survival.

As to this clone: Its antigen remains unknown.

Germline values: CDR1 DFQATT, CDR2 SNEGSKA (reference sequence). Trimming took 3 bases from V and 9 from J, leaving 9 bases between them. The CDR3 spans 11 residues. The chain is built from TRBV20-1 and TRBJ2-1; D not certain. The sequence derives from a human donor with HPV-associated anogenital cancer. The sample here was tumor tissue, taken from a patient who underwent chemoradiotherapy. CDR3 sequence: CSASLQGEQFF. CDR3 DNA: TGCAGTGCTAGCCTACAAGGTGAGCAGTTCTTC.